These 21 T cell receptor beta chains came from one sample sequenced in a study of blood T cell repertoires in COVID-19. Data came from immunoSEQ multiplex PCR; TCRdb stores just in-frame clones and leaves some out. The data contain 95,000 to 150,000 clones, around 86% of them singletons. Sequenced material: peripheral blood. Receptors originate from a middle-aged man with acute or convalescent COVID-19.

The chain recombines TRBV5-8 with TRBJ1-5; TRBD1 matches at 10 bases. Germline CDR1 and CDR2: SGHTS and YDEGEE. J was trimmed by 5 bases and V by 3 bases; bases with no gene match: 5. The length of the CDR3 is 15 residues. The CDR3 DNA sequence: TGTGCCAGCAGCTCGGGACAGGGGTGGGATCAGCCCCAGCATTTT. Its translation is CASSSGQGWDQPQHF.

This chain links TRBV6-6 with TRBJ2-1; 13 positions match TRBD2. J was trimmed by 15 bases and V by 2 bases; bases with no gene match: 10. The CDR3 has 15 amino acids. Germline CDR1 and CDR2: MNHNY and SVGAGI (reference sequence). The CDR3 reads CASSYPGTSGNSAFF. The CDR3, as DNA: TGTGCCAGCAGTTACCCCGGGACTAGCGGGAACAGTGCGTTCTTC.

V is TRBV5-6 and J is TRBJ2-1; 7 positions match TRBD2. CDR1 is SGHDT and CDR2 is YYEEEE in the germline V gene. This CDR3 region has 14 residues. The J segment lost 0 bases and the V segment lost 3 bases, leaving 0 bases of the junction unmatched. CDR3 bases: TGTGCCAGCAGCTCGGGGGGCTCCTACAATGAGCAGTTCTTC. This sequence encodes CASSSGGSYNEQFF.

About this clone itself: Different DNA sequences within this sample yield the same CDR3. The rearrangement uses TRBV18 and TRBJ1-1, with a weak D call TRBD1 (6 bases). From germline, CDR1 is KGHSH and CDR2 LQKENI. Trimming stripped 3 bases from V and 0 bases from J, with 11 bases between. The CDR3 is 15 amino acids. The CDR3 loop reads CASSPLDSMNTEAFF. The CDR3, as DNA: TGTGCCAGCTCACCCCTGGACAGTATGAACACTGAAGCTTTCTTT.

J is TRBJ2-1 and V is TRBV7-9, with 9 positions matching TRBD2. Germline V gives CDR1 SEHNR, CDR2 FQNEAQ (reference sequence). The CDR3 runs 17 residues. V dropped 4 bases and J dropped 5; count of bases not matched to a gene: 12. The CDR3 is CASSYLTGLAPHNEQFF. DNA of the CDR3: TGTGCCAGCAGCTACTTAACCGGACTAGCGCCACACAATGAGCAGTTCTTC. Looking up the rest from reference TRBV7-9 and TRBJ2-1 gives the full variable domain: DTGVSQNPRHKITKRGQNVTFRCDPISEHNRLYWYRQTLGQGPEFLTYFQNEAQLEKSRLLSDRFSAERPKGSFSTLEIQRTEQGDSAMYLCASSYLTGLAPHNEQFFGPGTRLTVL.

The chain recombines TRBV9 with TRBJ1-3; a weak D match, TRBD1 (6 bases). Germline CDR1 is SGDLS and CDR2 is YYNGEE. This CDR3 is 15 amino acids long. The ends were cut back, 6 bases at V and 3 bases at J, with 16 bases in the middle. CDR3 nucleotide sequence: TGTGCCAGCAAGAAGACAGGCGCGCTTGGAAACACCATATATTTT. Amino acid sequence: CASKKTGALGNTIYF. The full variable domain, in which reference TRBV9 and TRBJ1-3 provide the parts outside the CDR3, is DSGVTQTPKHLITATGQRVTLRCSPRSGDLSVYWYQQSLDQGLQFLIQYYNGEERAKGNILERFSAQQFPDLHSELNLSSLELGDSALYFCASKKTGALGNTIYFGEGSWLTVV.

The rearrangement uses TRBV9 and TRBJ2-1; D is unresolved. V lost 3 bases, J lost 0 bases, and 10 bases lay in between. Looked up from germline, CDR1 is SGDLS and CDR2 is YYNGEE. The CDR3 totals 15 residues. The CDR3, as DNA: TGTGCCAGCAGCGCAGACTTGAGCTCCTACAATGAGCAGTTCTTC. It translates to CASSADLSSYNEQFF.

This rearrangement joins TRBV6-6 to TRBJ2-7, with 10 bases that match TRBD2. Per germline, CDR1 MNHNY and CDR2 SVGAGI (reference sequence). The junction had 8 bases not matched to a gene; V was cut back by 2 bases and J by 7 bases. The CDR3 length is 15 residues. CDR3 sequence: CASSYTRLAGAEQYF. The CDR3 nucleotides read TGTGCCAGCAGTTACACTCGTCTAGCGGGAGCGGAGCAGTACTTC.

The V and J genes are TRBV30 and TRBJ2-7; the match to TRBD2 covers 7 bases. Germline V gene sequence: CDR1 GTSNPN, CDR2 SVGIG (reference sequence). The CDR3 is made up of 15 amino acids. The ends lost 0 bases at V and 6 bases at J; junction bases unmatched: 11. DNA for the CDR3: TGTGCCTGGAGTGTAGTTGGGCAGGGAGGGAGCGAGCAGTACTTC. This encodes CAWSVVGQGGSEQYF. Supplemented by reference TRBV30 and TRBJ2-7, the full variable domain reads SQTIHQWPATLVQPVGSPLSLECTVEGTSNPNLYWYRQAAGRGLQLLFYSVGIGQISSEVPQNLSASRPQDRQFILSSKKLLLSDSGFYLCAWSVVGQGGSEQYFGPGTRLTVT.

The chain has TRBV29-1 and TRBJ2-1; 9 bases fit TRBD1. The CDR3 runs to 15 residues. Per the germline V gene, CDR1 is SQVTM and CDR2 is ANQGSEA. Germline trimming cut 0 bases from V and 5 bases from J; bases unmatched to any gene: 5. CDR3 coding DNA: TGCAGCGTTGAAGATTGGGACAGGGCGAACAATGAGCAGTTCTTC. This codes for CSVEDWDRANNEQFF.

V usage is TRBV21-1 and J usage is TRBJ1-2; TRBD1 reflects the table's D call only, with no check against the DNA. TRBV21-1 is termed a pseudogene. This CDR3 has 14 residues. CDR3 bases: TGTGCCAGCAGCTCACGGACAGGGGCCTATGGCTACACCTTC. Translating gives CASSSRTGAYGYTF.

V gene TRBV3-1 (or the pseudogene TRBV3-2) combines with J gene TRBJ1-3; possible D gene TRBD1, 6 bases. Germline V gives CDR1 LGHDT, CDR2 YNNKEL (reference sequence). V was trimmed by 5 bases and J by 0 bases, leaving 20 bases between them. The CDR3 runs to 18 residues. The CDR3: CASSSDRGDKYSGNTIYF. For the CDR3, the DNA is TGTGCCAGCAGCTCAGACCGAGGGGACAAGTACTCTGGAAACACCATATATTTT.

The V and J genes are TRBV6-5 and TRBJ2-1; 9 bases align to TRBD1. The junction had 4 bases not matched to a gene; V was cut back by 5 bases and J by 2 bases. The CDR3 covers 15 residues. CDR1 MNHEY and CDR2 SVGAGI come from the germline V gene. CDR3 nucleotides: TGTGCCAGCAGTAACCGACAGGGGGCCTACAATGAGCAGTTCTTC. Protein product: CASSNRQGAYNEQFF.

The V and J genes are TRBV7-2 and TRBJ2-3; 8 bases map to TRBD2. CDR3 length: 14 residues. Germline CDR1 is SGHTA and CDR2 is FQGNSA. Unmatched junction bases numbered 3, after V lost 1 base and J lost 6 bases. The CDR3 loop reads CASSLVAGFDTQYF. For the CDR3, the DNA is TGTGCCAGCAGCTTAGTAGCGGGGTTTGATACGCAGTATTTT.

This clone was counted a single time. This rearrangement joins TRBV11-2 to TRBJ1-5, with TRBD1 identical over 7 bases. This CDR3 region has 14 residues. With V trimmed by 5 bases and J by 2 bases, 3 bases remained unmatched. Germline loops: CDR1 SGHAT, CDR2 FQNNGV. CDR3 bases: TGTGCCAGCAGCCCGACAGGGCGCAATCAGCCCCAGCATTTT. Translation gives CASSPTGRNQPQHF.

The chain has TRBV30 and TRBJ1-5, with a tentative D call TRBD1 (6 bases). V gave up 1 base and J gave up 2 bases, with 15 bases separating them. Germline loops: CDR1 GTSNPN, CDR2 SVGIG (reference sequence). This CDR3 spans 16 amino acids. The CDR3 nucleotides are TGTGCCTGGAGTGGCGGACAGCCCTCGGGCAATCAGCCCCAGCATTTT. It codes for CAWSGGQPSGNQPQHF.

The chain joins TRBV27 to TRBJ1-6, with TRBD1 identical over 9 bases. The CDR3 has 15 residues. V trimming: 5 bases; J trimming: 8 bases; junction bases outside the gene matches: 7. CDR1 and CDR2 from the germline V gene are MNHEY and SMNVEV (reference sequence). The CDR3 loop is CASSHDTGGYSPLHF. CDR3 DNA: TGTGCCAGCAGTCACGACACAGGGGGCTATTCACCCCTCCACTTT.

Here the CDR3 reads CASSLEPRGNSPLHF. The CDR3 DNA follows: TGTGCCAGCAGCTTAGAACCCAGGGGAAATTCACCCCTCCACTTT. The chain has TRBV11-2 and TRBJ1-6, with D maybe TRBD1 (6 bases). This CDR3 is 15 amino acids long. V lost 0 bases and J lost 7, with 10 bases in between. In germline, CDR1 is SGHAT, CDR2 FQNNGV.

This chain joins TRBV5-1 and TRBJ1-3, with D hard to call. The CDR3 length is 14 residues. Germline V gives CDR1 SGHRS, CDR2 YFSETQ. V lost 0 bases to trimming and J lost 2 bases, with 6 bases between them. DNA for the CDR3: TGCGCCAGCAGCTTGGGGCAGGCTGGAAACACCATATATTTT. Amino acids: CASSLGQAGNTIYF.

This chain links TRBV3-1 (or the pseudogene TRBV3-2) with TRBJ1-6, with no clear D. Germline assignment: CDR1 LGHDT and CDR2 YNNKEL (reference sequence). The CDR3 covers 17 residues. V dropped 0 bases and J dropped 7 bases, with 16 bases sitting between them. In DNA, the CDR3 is TGTGCCAGCAGCCAAGAATTAATGGGTGGCAGGAATTCACCCCTCCACTTT. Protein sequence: CASSQELMGGRNSPLHF.

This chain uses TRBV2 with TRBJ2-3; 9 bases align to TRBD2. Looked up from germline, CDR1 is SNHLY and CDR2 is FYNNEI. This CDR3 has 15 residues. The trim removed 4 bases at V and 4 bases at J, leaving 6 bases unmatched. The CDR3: CASSGPSGDADTQYF. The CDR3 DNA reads TGTGCCAGCAGTGGTCCTAGCGGGGACGCAGATACGCAGTATTTT.